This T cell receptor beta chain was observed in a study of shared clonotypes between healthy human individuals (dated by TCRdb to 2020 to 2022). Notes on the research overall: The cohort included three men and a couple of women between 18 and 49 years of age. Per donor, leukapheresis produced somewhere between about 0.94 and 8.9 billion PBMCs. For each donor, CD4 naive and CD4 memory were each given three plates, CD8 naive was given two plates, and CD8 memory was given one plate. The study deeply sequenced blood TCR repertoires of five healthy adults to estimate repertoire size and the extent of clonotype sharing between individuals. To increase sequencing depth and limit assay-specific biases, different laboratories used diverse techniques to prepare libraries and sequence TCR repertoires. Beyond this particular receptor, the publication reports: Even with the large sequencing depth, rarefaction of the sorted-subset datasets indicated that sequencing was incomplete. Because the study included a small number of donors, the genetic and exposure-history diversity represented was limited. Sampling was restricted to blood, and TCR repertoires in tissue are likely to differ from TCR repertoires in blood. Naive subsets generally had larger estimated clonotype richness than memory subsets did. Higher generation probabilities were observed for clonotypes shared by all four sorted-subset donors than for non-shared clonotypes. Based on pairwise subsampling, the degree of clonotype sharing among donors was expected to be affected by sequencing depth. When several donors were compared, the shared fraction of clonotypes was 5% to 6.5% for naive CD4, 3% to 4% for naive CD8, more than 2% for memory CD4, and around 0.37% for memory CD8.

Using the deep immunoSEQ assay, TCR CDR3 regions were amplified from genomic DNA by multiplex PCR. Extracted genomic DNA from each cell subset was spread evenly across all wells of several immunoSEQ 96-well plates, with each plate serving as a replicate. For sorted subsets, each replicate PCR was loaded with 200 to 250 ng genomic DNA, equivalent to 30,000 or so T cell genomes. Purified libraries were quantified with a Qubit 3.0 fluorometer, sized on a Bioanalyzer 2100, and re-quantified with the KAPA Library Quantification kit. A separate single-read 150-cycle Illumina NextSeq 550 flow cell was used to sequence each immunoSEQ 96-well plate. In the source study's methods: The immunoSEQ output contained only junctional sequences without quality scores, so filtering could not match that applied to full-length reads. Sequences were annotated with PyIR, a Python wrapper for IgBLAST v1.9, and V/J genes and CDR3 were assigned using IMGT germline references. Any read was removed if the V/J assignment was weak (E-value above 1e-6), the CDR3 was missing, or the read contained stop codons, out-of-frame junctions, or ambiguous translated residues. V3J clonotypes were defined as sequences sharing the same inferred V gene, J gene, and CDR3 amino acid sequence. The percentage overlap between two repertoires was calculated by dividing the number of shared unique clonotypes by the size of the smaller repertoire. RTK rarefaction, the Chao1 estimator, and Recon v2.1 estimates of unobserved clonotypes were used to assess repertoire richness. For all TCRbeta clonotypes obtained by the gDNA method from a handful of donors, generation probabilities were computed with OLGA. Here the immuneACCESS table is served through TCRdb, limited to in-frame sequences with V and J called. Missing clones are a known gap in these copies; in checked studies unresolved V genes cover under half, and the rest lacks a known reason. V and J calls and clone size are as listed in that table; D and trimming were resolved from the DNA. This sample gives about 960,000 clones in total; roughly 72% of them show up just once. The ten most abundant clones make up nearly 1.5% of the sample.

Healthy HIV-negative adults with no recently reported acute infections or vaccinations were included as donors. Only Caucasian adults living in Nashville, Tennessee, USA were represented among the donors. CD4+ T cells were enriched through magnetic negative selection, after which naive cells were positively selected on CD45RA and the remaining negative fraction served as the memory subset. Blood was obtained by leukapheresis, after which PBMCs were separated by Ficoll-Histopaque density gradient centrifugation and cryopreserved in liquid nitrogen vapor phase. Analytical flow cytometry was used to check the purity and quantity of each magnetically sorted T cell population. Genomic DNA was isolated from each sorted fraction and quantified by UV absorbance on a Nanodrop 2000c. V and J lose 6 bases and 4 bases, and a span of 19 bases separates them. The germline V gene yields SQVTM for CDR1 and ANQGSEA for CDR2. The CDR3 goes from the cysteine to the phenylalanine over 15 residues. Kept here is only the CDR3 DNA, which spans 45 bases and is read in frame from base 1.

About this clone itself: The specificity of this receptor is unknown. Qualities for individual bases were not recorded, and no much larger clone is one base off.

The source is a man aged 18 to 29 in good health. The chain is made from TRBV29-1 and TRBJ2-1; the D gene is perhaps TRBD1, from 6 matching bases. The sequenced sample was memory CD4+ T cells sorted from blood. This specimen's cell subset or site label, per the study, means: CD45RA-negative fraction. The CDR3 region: CSVSKGTRNYNEQFF. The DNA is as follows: TGCAGCGTCTCCAAGGGGACACGAAATTACAATGAGCAGTTCTTC.